This T cell receptor (beta chain) was identified in a study of T cells in localized non-small cell lung cancer. Study results and caveats: Across samples, adjacent lung featured a median roughly 50 of the top 100 tumor clones. An association was observed between higher blood T cell density and longer overall survival.

This clone has only a few counts. The antigen is unknown. The assay was immunoSEQ multiplex PCR, and TCRdb's table has in-frame clones only and misses some. The table records around 45,000 clones, 86% of them present only once. The CDR3 has 15 residues. The ends were cut back, 0 bases at V and 5 bases at J, with 13 bases in the middle. Germline values: CDR1 SGHTA, CDR2 FQGTGA. Sequenced material: PBMCs, taken before any cancer treatment. The clonotype originates from a man aged 35 to 69 with stage II lung adenocarcinoma. J is TRBJ1-2 and V is TRBV7-3, with D perhaps matching TRBD1 (6 bases). CDR3 DNA: TGTGCCAGCAGCTTAACCCCGGACAGAACTTATGGCTACACCTTC. Translation: CASSLTPDRTYGYTF.